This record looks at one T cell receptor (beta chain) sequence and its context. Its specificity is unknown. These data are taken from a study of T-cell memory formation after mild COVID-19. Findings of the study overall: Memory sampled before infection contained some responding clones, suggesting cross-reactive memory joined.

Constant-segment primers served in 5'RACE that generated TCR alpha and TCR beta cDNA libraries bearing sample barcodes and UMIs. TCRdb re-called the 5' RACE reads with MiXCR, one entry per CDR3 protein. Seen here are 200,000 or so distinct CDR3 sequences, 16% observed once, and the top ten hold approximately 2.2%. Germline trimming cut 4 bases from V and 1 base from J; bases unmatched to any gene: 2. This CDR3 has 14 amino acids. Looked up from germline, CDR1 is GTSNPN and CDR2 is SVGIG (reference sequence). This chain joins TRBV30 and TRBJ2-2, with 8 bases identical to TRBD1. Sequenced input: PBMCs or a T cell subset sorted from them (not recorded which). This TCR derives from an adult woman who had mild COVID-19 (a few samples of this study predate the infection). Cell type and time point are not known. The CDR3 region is CAWTGQVNTGELFF. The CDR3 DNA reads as TGTGCCTGGACGGGACAGGTGAACACCGGGGAGCTGTTTTTT. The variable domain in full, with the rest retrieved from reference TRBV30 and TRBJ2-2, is SQTIHQWPATLVQPVGSPLSLECTVEGTSNPNLYWYRQAAGRGLQLLFYSVGIGQISSEVPQNLSASRPQDRQFILSSKKLLLSDSGFYLCAWTGQVNTGELFFGEGSRLTVL.